This is a list of T cell receptor beta chains from one sample in a study of blood T cells in healthy people across ages. TCRdb fed the 5' RACE reads into MiXCR, producing one record per CDR3 protein. The sample lists roughly 1,100,000 distinct CDR3 sequences; under 30% were seen once. The same data also went into a second study, on T cells of mothers and their children.

Specimen: blood. Source of these receptors: a girl between 2 and 10 years old in good health. CDR3s include the opening cysteine and the closing phenylalanine or tryptophan. Fields, in order: J gene, clone size, V gene, D gene, CDR3 protein, CDR3 DNA. The D gene is left open where the match is weak. Only part of the rows carry a size: once, few, many, or a class if the clone is expanded.

J: TRBJ1-1
size: -
V: TRBV29-1
D: -
CDR3: CSVPAGHHPTEAFF
DNA: TGCAGCGTCCCCGCGGGACATCATCCTACTGAAGCTTTCTTT

J: TRBJ2-1
size: -
V: TRBV11-3
D: TRBD2
CDR3: CASSLSGLAGAPSSYNEQFF
DNA: TGTGCCAGCAGCTTATCCGGACTAGCGGGGGCCCCGAGCTCCTACAATGAGCAGTTCTTC

J: TRBJ2-5
size: -
V: TRBV7-2
D: -
CDR3: CASSPARRAPQETQYF
DNA: TGTGCCAGCAGCCCTGCACGGAGGGCCCCTCAAGAGACCCAGTACTTC

J: TRBJ2-5
size: -
V: TRBV20-1
D: -
CDR3: CSARDQRNQETQYF
DNA: TGCAGTGCTAGAGATCAACGGAACCAAGAGACCCAGTACTTC

J: TRBJ2-7
size: -
V: TRBV13
D: TRBD2
CDR3: CASSFSTHSGGNSYEQYF
DNA: TGTGCCAGCAGCTTCTCGACTCATAGCGGGGGAAACTCCTACGAGCAGTACTTC

J: TRBJ2-2
size: -
V: TRBV6-1
D: TRBD2
CDR3: CASPSPSGGGASGELFF
DNA: TGTGCCAGCCCAAGCCCCAGCGGGGGAGGGGCGTCCGGGGAGCTGTTTTTT

J: TRBJ1-1
size: -
V: TRBV6-6
D: -
CDR3: CASREWQGDTEAFF
DNA: TGTGCCAGCAGAGAGTGGCAGGGCGACACTGAAGCTTTCTTT

J: TRBJ2-3
size: few
V: TRBV20-1
D: -
CDR3: CSARDGARLTDTQYF
DNA: TGCAGTGCTAGAGATGGGGCTAGGTTGACAGATACGCAGTATTTT

J: TRBJ1-5
size: -
V: TRBV7-9
D: -
CDR3: CASSLGWAANQPQHF
DNA: TGTGCCAGCAGCTTAGGTTGGGCAGCTAATCAGCCCCAGCATTTT

J: TRBJ2-5
size: -
V: TRBV20-1
D: -
CDR3: CSAQGGGQETQYF
DNA: TGCAGTGCCCAGGGAGGCGGTCAAGAGACCCAGTACTTC